Listed below are T cell receptor beta chains from one sample, sequenced in a study of CD8 T cells in Susac syndrome. A single record per CDR3 protein comes from TCRdb applying MiXCR to the immunoSEQ multiplex PCR reads. The table includes hundreds of thousands of distinct CDR3 sequences, approximately 95% detected once. Sequenced: CD4+ T cells from PBMCs. These receptors were obtained from a human donor with multiple sclerosis. The CDR3 runs from the conserved cysteine through the conserved F or W. A D gene is named only where the DNA matches it firmly. Where a row states a size, it is once, few, many or the class of an expanded clone; other rows omit it.

V	J	size	D	CDR3	DNA
TRBV3-1	TRBJ1-6	-	-	CASSQILKNSPLHF	TGTGCCAGCAGCCAAATCTTGAAAAATTCACCCCTCCACTTT
TRBV12-3/TRBV12-4	TRBJ1-1	-	-	CASLGVAEAFF	TGTGCCTCGTTGGGAGTCGCTGAAGCTTTCTTT
TRBV29-1	TRBJ1-4	-	-	CSVGDGEKLFF	TGCAGCGTTGGGGACGGCGAAAAACTGTTTTTT
TRBV6-5	TRBJ1-6	once	-	CASSYRRGSSYNSPLHF	TGTGCCAGCAGTTATAGAAGGGGAAGCTCCTATAATTCACCCCTCCACTTT
TRBV29-1	TRBJ2-3	-	-	CSVARGNPGAVEYF	-
TRBV3-1	TRBJ2-1	-	-	CASSQERHRARFF	TGTGCCAGCAGCCAAGAACGACACCGGGCTAGGTTCTTC
TRBV6-1	TRBJ1-2	-	-	CASRTNYGYTF	TGTGCCAGCAGGACTAACTATGGCTACACCTTC
TRBV20-1	TRBJ2-1	-	TRBD2	CSARDASGGDNEQFF	TGCAGTGCTAGAGATGCTAGCGGGGGGGACAATGAGCAGTTCTTC
TRBV5-6	TRBJ1-6	-	TRBD1	CASSRGQGGSPLHF	TGTGCCAGCAGCCGCGGACAGGGTGGATCACCCCTCCACTTT
TRBV2	TRBJ1-1	-	-	CAGRGGLTEAFF	TGTGCAGGACGTGGGGGGCTCACTGAAGCTTTCTTT
TRBV30	TRBJ1-2	-	-	CAWSVWGSNYGYTF	TGTGCCTGGAGTGTATGGGGCAGCAACTATGGCTACACCTTC
TRBV20-1	TRBJ1-1	-	-	CSARRLAGGNTEAFF	TGCAGTGCTAGAAGGCTCGCGGGGGGGAACACTGAAGCTTTCTTT
TRBV5-4	TRBJ2-7	-	-	CASSYDSGRYEQYF	TGTGCCAGCAGCTATGATAGCGGACGCTACGAGCAGTACTTC
TRBV20-1	TRBJ1-2	-	-	CSARDGRLECTF	TGCAGTGCTCGGGACGGACGATTAGAGTGCACCTTC
TRBV7-9	TRBJ1-2	few	-	CASSLDRDRRINYGYTF	TGTGCCAGCAGCTTAGACAGGGACCGACGGATTAACTATGGCTACACCTTC
TRBV18	TRBJ2-1	-	-	CASSPPVGDEQFF	TGTGCCAGCTCACCGCCGGTAGGGGATGAGCAGTTCTTC
TRBV5-1	TRBJ2-5	-	-	CASRLGGMVDF	TGCGCCAGCCGCTTGGGGGGAATGGTGGACTTC
TRBV20-1	TRBJ1-1	-	-	CSARNVNTEAFF	TGCAGTGCCCGTAACGTGAACACTGAAGCTTTCTTT
TRBV30	TRBJ1-5	-	-	CAWRGRSDQPQHF	TGTGCCTGGAGAGGACGGTCCGATCAGCCCCAGCATTTT
TRBV12-5	TRBJ2-1	-	-	CASGRQELNEQFF	TGTGCTAGTGGACGACAGGAATTGAATGAGCAGTTCTTC
TRBV29-1	TRBJ2-2	-	-	CSGPRGTGELFF	TGCAGCGGTCCTAGGGGCACCGGGGAGCTGTTTTTT
TRBV3-1	TRBJ2-7	-	-	CASSHWSDTYEQYF	TGTGCCAGCAGCCATTGGTCAGATACCTACGAGCAGTACTTC
TRBV5-1	TRBJ2-4	-	-	CASSRDTVQNIQYF	TGCGCCAGCAGCCGGGACACGGTACAAAACATTCAGTACTTC
TRBV3-1	TRBJ2-5	-	-	CASSQDRGYQETQYF	TGTGCCAGCAGCCAAGATCGCGGGTACCAAGAGACCCAGTACTTC
TRBV30	TRBJ1-2	-	TRBD1	CAWWDRGDGYTF	TGTGCCTGGTGGGACAGGGGGGATGGCTACACCTTC
TRBV15	TRBJ2-4	-	-	CATSILREVRNIQYF	TGTGCCACCAGCATCTTACGGGAAGTGCGCAACATTCAGTACTTC
TRBV6-5	TRBJ1-6	-	TRBD1	CASSADRGGSPLHF	TGTGCCAGCAGCGCGGACAGGGGAGGATCACCCCTCCACTTT
TRBV9	TRBJ1-5	-	-	CASSVSPRADQPQHF	TGTGCCAGCAGCGTATCACCTCGGGCGGATCAGCCCCAGCATTTT
TRBV29-1	TRBJ2-1	-	-	CSVRSGSLGENEQFF	TGCAGCGTCCGCTCGGGCAGTCTTGGGGAGAATGAGCAGTTCTTC
TRBV12-3/TRBV12-4	TRBJ2-7	-	-	CASSDQSGSYEQYF	TGTGCCAGCAGTGACCAATCGGGCTCCTACGAGCAGTACTTC
TRBV24-1	TRBJ2-1	-	-	CATSDSAGFSYNEQFF	TGTGCCACCAGTGATTCGGCGGGCTTCTCCTACAATGAGCAGTTCTTC
TRBV20-1	TRBJ1-2	-	TRBD1	CSAPRDRASLNYGYTF	TGCAGTGCCCCAAGGGACAGGGCTTCTCTTAACTATGGCTACACCTTC
TRBV18	TRBJ2-7	-	-	CASSPFEDYEQYF	TGTGCCAGCTCACCATTTGAGGACTACGAGCAGTACTTC
TRBV9	TRBJ2-1	-	-	CASSVDPAGAFNEQFF	TGTGCCAGCAGCGTAGACCCCGCGGGGGCCTTCAATGAGCAGTTCTTC
TRBV14	TRBJ2-2	once	-	CASSQVGAGTGELFF	TGTGCCAGCAGCCAAGTAGGGGCGGGCACCGGGGAGCTGTTTTTT
TRBV30	TRBJ1-6	-	-	CAWSDVTASPLHF	TGTGCCTGGAGTGATGTGACAGCTTCACCCCTCCACTTT
TRBV7-9	TRBJ1-3	once	-	CASSFAGQLGNTIYF	TGTGCCAGCAGCTTTGCAGGGCAACTCGGAAACACCATATATTTT